Shown below are 21 T cell receptor beta chains from a single sample sequenced in a study of identical twins. TCRdb reprocessed the 5' RACE reads with MiXCR, giving one entry per CDR3 protein. The sample contains 450,000 or so distinct CDR3 sequences, 11% to 15% of which appear only once. These data also formed part of another study, on yellow fever vaccine responses in identical twins.

Input material: CD4+ T cells sorted from blood. These TCRs come from a young woman in good health.

There are a few counts of this clonotype. V gene TRBV3-1 combines with J gene TRBJ2-2; 9 nucleotides align to TRBD1. Germline CDR1 is LGHDT and CDR2 is YNNKEL (reference sequence). The CDR3 is 14 amino acids. The CDR3, as DNA: TGTGCGAGTACAGGGGGCCGAAACACCGGGGAGCTGTTTTTT. Amino acid sequence: CASTGGRNTGELFF.

The chain links TRBV6-2 or TRBV6-3 to TRBJ2-7; the D gene is possibly TRBD1 (5 bases). The germline CDR1 and CDR2 sequences are MNHEY and SVGEGT. The V gene lost 4 bases and the J gene lost 3 bases, with 13 bases spanning the gap. The CDR3 runs to 14 residues. The CDR3 spells CASSFSDKLYEQYF. Here the CDR3 DNA reads TGTGCCAGCAGTTTTTCGGACAAGCTCTACGAGCAGTACTTC.

This chain joins TRBV7-2 and TRBJ2-1; 11 bases agree with TRBD2. The CDR3 consists of 15 residues. With V trimmed by 3 bases and J by 6 bases, 4 bases remained unmatched. Germline loops: CDR1 SGHTA, CDR2 FQGNSA. The CDR3 loop is CASSLTSGTFNEQFF. The CDR3 bases are TGTGCCAGCAGCTTGACTAGCGGGACTTTCAATGAGCAGTTCTTC.

This clonotype came up a few times. The rearrangement uses TRBV3-1 and TRBJ2-5; 12 nucleotides line up with TRBD1. Trimming took 6 bases from V and 4 from J; bases not matched to a gene: 9. Germline V lookup: CDR1 LGHDT, CDR2 YNNKEL (reference sequence). This CDR3 has 16 amino acids. The CDR3 nucleotides are TGTGCCAGCAGGCGGCGTGGGACAGGGGGCCCAGAGACCCAGTACTTC. Its protein product is CASRRRGTGGPETQYF.

The gene calls are TRBV28 and TRBJ1-4, with no clear D. Germline V gene data show CDR1 as MDHEN and CDR2 as SYDVKM. CDR3 length equals 12 residues. V was cut by 10 bases and J by 3 bases, with 9 bases left in between. DNA of the CDR3: TGTGCCACGTTAGCGCCTAATGAAAAACTGTTTTTT. Its protein product is CATLAPNEKLFF.

This clonotype occurred many times. The chain carries TRBV12-3 or TRBV12-4 and TRBJ1-5, with 7 bases lining up with TRBD1. The CDR3 sequence is 13 residues long. Trimming at V came to 9 bases and at J to 6 bases, leaving 8 bases not matched to a gene. The CDR3 protein is CASVEGAAQPQHF. The CDR3 DNA follows: TGTGCCAGTGTGGAGGGGGCCGCTCAGCCCCAGCATTTT.

The chain recombines TRBV5-4 with TRBJ2-3; 9 bases map to TRBD2. The CDR3 runs to 16 residues. Looked up from germline, CDR1 is SGHNT and CDR2 is YYREEE (reference sequence). With 1 base clipped from V and 1 base from J, the junction kept 4 bases outside the gene matches. The CDR3, as DNA: TGTGCCAGCAGCTTGTTCAAGCGGGAGGGCACAGATACGCAGTATTTT. It encodes CASSLFKREGTDTQYF.

This clonotype was picked up a small number of times. The chain has TRBV6-6 and TRBJ2-5; TRBD2 matches 7 bases. This CDR3 comprises 12 residues. Trimming removed 8 bases from V and 5 bases from J; junction bases left unmatched: 5. Looked up from germline, CDR1 is MNHNY and CDR2 is SVGAGI (reference sequence). In DNA form, the CDR3 reads TGTGCCAGCCGGGAGGAGACGGAGACCCAGTACTTC. This codes for CASREETETQYF.

This clonotype showed up many times. This chain uses TRBV2 with TRBJ2-2, with D unclear. Trimming stripped 0 bases from V and 4 bases from J, with 9 bases between. CDR1 and CDR2 (germline): SNHLY, FYNNEI. The CDR3 has 15 amino acids. The CDR3 is CASSEALGSTGELFF. CDR3 DNA: TGTGCCAGCAGTGAAGCTTTGGGGTCCACCGGGGAGCTGTTTTTT.

This clonotype has only a few counts. This sequence joins TRBV7-9 and TRBJ2-5, with no clear D. With 4 bases removed from V and 3 bases from J, the gap between germline ends came to 6 bases. This CDR3 is 12 amino acids long. CDR1 is SEHNR and CDR2 is FQNEAQ in the germline V gene (reference sequence). CDR3 sequence reads: CASSYMKETQYF. CDR3 DNA sequence: TGTGCCAGCAGCTACATGAAAGAGACCCAGTACTTC.

This clonotype was observed many times. This rearrangement joins TRBV20-1 to TRBJ2-3; D remains unclear. Between the trimmed V and J ends, which lost 5 bases and 6 bases, there was a span of 15 bases. From germline, CDR1 is DFQATT and CDR2 SNEGSKA (reference sequence). The CDR3 has 13 residues. The CDR3: CSADPTPGDTQYF. In DNA, the CDR3 is TGCAGTGCTGACCCGACGCCTGGGGATACGCAGTATTTT.

The chain is built from TRBV2 and TRBJ2-1; D gene unclear. The CDR3 loop spans 14 amino acids. V was pared by 3 bases and J by 4 bases, with 10 bases between. Germline V gene lookup returns CDR1 SNHLY and CDR2 FYNNEI. CDR3 coding DNA: TGTGCCAGCAGTGAGGTTACCCCGTACAATGAGCAGTTCTTC. Amino acid sequence: CASSEVTPYNEQFF.

The chain links TRBV6-2 or TRBV6-3 to TRBJ2-7; 11 nucleotides line up with TRBD2. With V trimmed by 5 bases and J by 4 bases, 7 bases remained unmatched. Germline V gene data show CDR1 as MNHEY and CDR2 as SVGEGT. CDR3 size: 15 residues. CDR3 nucleotides: TGTGCCAGCAGTACCCCCACTAGCGGGAGATACGAGCAGTACTTC. Translated: CASSTPTSGRYEQYF.

This clonotype was detected ten times or more. V usage is TRBV12-3 or TRBV12-4 and J usage is TRBJ2-2; possibly TRBD1 or TRBD2 for D (5 bases each). V was trimmed by 2 bases and J by 6 bases, leaving 7 bases between them. CDR3 length equals 13 residues. The CDR3 nucleotides are TGTGCCAGCAGTTTATTGGGGGCCGGGGAGCTGTTTTTT. Its translation: CASSLLGAGELFF.

Here the CDR3 reads CSVAGTGFYGYTF. The CDR3 nucleotides read TGCAGCGTAGCCGGGACAGGATTCTATGGCTACACCTTC. The chain couples TRBV29-1 to TRBJ1-2; 8 bases map to TRBD1. Germline CDR1 is SQVTM and CDR2 is ANQGSEA. CDR3 length: 13 amino acids. J gave up 4 bases and V 6 bases, and 7 bases lay outside the gene matches.

The chain recombines TRBV6-1 with TRBJ1-5; D may be TRBD1 (5 bases). Per the germline V gene, CDR1 is MNHNS and CDR2 is SASEGT. This CDR3 contains 15 residues. V was shortened by 7 bases and J by 2 bases, with 15 bases between the two germline ends. The CDR3 protein is CASTKEGYGNQPQHF. DNA of the CDR3: TGTGCCAGCACAAAAGAGGGGTATGGCAATCAGCCCCAGCATTTT.

The V call is TRBV12-3 or TRBV12-4, the J call TRBJ2-5; a possible D gene is TRBD2 (6 bases). V was shortened by 7 bases and J by 5 bases, with 17 bases between the two germline ends. This CDR3 comprises 14 residues. The DNA of the CDR3 is TGTGCCAGCACCCCCCCAGGTGGGAGGGAGACCCAGTACTTC. Translating it yields CASTPPGGRETQYF.

This clonotype has only a few counts. The chain combines TRBV2 with TRBJ2-2, with 10 bases identical to TRBD1. The germline gives CDR1 SNHLY, CDR2 FYNNEI. The junction had 4 bases not matched to a gene; V was cut back by 7 bases and J by 8 bases. This CDR3 is 13 amino acids long. As DNA, the CDR3 is TGTGCCAGCACCGGACAGGGGGTGGGGGAGCTGTTTTTT. It yields the protein CASTGQGVGELFF.

CDR3 loop: CASSLASGSLNEQFF. The CDR3 coding sequence is TGCGCCAGCAGCTTGGCTAGCGGGAGTTTGAATGAGCAGTTCTTC. The V gene is TRBV5-1, the J gene TRBJ2-1; 10 bases match TRBD2. The junction had 4 bases not matched to a gene; V was cut back by 0 bases and J by 7 bases. Germline V gene lookup returns CDR1 SGHRS and CDR2 YFSETQ. The CDR3 is 15 residues long. Together with reference TRBV5-1 and TRBJ2-1, the CDR3 gives the full variable domain: KAGVTQTPRYLIKTRGQQVTLSCSPISGHRSVSWYQQTPGQGLQFLFEYFSETQRNKGNFPGRFSGRQFSNSRSEMNVSTLELGDSALYLCASSLASGSLNEQFFGPGTRLTVL.

This clonotype turned up a few times. The V call is TRBV20-1, the J call TRBJ1-5; TRBD1 might be the D (5 bases). The germline gives CDR1 DFQATT, CDR2 SNEGSKA (reference sequence). This CDR3 contains 13 residues. V was cut by 5 bases and J by 6 bases, with 14 bases left in between. The CDR3 loop reads CSAGTLGTQPQHF. The DNA for the CDR3 is TGCAGTGCTGGGACCCTGGGCACTCAGCCCCAGCATTTT.

This clonotype was found a few times. This rearrangement joins TRBV4-1 to TRBJ1-2; TRBD1 agrees at 8 bases. In germline, CDR1 is MGHRA, CDR2 YSYEKL. The junction had 3 bases not matched to a gene; V was cut back by 0 bases and J by 3 bases. The CDR3 runs 15 residues. DNA of the CDR3: TGCGCCAGCAGCCAAGATCTGGGACAGGACTATGGCTACACCTTC. This sequence encodes CASSQDLGQDYGYTF.